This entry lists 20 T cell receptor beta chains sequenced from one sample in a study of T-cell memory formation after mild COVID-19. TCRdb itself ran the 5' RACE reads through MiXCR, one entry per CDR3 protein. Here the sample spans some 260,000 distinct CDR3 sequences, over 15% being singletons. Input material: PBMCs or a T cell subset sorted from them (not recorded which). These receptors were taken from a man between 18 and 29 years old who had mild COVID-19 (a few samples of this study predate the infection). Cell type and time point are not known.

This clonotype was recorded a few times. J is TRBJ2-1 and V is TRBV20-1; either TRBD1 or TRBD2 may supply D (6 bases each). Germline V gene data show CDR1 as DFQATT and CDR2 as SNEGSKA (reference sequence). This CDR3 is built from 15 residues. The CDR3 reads CSWDGGQPSYNEQFF. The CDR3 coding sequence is TGCAGCTGGGATGGGGGGCAGCCCTCCTACAATGAGCAGTTCTTC.

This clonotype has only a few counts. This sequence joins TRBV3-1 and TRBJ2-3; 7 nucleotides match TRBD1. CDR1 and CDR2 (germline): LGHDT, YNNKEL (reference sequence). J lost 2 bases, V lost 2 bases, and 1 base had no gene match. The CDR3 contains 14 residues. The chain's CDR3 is CASSQRGHTDTQYF. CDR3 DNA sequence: TGTGCCAGCAGCCAAAGGGGGCACACAGATACGCAGTATTTT.

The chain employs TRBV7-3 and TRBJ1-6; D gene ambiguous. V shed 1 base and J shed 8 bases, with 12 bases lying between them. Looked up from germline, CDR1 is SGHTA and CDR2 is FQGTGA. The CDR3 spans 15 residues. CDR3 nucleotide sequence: TGTGCCAGCAGCTTAAACGCAGCCGCGTATTCACCCCTCCACTTT. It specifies CASSLNAAAYSPLHF.

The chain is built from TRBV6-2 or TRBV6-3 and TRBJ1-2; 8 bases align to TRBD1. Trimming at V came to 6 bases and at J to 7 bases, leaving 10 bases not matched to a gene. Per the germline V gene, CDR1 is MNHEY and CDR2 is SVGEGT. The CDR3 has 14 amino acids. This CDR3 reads CASSSRQGRLGYTF. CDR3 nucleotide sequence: TGTGCCAGCAGCTCAAGACAGGGGCGCCTTGGCTACACCTTC.

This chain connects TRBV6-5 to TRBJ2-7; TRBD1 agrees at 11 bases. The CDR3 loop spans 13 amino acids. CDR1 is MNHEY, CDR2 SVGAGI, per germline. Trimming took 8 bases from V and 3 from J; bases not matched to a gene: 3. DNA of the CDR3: TGTGCCAGCCTCGGGACAGGGGGCTACGAGCAGTACTTC. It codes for CASLGTGGYEQYF.

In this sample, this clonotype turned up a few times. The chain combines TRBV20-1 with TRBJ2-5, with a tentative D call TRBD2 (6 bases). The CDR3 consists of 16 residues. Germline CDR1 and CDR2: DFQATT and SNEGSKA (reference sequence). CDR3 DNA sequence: TGCAGCTCCGGGAATTGGGGACTTCGTATTCAAGAGACCCAGTACTTC. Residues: CSSGNWGLRIQETQYF.

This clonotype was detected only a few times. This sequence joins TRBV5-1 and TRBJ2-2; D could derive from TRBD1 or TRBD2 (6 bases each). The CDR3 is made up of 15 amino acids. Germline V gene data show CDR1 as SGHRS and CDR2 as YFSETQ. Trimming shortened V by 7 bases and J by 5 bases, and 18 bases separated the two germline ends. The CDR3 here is CASAVPGGPTGELFF. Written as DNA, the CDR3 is TGCGCCAGCGCGGTACCCGGGGGCCCGACCGGGGAGCTGTTTTTT. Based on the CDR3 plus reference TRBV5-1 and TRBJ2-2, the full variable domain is KAGVTQTPRYLIKTRGQQVTLSCSPISGHRSVSWYQQTPGQGLQFLFEYFSETQRNKGNFPGRFSGRQFSNSRSEMNVSTLELGDSALYLCASAVPGGPTGELFFGEGSRLTVL.

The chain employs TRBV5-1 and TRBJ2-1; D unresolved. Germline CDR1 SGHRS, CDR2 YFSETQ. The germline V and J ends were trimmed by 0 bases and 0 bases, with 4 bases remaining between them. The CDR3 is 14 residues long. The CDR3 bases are TGCGCCAGCAGCTTGGACACCTCCTACAATGAGCAGTTCTTC. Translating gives CASSLDTSYNEQFF.

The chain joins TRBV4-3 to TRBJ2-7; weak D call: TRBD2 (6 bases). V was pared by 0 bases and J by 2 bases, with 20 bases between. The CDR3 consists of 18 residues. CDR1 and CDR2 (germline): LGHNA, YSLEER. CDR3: CASSQDLPQRVFTYEQYF. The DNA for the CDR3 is TGCGCCAGCAGCCAAGATCTCCCCCAGCGGGTATTTACCTACGAGCAGTACTTC.

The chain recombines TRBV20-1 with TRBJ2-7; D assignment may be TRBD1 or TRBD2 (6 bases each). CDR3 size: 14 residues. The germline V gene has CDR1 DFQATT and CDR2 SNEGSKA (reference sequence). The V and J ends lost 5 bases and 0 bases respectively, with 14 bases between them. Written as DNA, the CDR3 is TGCAGTGCTCAGAAGGGGGGAGGCTCCTACGAGCAGTACGTC. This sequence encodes CSAQKGGGSYEQYV.

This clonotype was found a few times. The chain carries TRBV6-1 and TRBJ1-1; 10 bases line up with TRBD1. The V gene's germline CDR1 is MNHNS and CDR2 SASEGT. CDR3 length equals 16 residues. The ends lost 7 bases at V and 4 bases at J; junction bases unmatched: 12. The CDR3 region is CASIRYFGTGATEAFF. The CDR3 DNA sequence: TGTGCCAGCATTCGGTATTTCGGGACAGGGGCCACTGAAGCTTTCTTT.

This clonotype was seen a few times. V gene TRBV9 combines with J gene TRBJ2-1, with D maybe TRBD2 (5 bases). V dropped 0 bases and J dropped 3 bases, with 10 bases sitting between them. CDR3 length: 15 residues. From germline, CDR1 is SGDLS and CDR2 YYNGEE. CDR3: CASSVAVGDYNEQFF. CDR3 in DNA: TGTGCCAGCAGCGTAGCTGTGGGAGACTACAATGAGCAGTTCTTC.

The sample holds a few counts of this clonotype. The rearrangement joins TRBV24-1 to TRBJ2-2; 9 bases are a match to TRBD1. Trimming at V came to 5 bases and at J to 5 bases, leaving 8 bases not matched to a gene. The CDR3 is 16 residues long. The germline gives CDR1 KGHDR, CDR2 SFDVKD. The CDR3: CATSASPGQGTGELFF. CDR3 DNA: TGTGCCACCAGTGCGAGCCCGGGACAGGGTACCGGGGAGCTGTTTTTT.

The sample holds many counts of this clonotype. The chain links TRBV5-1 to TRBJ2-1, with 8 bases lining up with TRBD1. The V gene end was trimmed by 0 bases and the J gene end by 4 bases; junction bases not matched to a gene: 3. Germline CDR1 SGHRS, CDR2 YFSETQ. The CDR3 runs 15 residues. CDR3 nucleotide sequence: TGCGCCAGCAGCTTGGAGGGACAGGATTACAATGAGCAGTTCTTC. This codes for CASSLEGQDYNEQFF.

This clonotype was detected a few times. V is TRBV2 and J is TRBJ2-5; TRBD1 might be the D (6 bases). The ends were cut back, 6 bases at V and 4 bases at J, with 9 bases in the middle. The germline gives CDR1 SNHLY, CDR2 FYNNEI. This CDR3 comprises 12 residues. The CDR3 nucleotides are TGTGCCAGCAGGGCGGACAGAGAGACCCAGTACTTC. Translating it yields CASRADRETQYF. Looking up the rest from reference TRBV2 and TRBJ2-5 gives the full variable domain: EPEVTQTPSHQVTQMGQEVILRCVPISNHLYFYWYRQILGQKVEFLVSFYNNEISEKSEIFDDQFSVERPDGSNFTLKIRSTKLEDSAMYFCASRADRETQYFGPGTRLLVL.

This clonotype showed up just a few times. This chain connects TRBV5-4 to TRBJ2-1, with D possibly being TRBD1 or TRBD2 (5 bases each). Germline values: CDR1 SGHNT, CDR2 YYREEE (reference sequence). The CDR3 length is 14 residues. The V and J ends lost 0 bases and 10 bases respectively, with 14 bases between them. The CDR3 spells CASSLAPGTAEQFF. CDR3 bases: TGTGCCAGCAGCTTGGCCCCCGGGACGGCCGAGCAGTTCTTC.

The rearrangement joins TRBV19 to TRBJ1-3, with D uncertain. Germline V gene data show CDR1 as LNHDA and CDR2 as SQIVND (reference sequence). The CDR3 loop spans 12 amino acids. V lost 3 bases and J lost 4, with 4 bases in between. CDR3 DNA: TGTGCCAGTAGTATGGAGGGAAACACCATATATTTT. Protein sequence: CASSMEGNTIYF.

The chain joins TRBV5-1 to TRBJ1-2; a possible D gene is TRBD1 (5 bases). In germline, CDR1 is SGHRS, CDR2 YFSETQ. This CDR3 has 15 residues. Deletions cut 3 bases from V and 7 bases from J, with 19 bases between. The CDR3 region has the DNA TGCGCCAGCAGCTCAGCCCCTGGGGGGAATCCTGGCTACACCTTC. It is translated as CASSSAPGGNPGYTF. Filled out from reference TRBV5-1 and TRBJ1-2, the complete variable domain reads KAGVTQTPRYLIKTRGQQVTLSCSPISGHRSVSWYQQTPGQGLQFLFEYFSETQRNKGNFPGRFSGRQFSNSRSEMNVSTLELGDSALYLCASSSAPGGNPGYTFGSGTRLTVV.

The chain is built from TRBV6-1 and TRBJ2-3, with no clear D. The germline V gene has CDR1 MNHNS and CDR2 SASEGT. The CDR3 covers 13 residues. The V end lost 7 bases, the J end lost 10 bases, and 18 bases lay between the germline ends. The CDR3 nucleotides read TGTGCCAGCACCCTAGACCCGGGCCGATCGCAGTATTTT. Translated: CASTLDPGRSQYF.

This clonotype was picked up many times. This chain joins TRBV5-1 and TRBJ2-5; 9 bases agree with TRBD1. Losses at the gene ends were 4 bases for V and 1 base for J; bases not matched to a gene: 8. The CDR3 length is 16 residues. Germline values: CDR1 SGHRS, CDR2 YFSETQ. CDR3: CASSPSGQGIQETQYF. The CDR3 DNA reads TGCGCCAGCAGCCCGTCGGGACAGGGAATCCAAGAGACCCAGTACTTC.